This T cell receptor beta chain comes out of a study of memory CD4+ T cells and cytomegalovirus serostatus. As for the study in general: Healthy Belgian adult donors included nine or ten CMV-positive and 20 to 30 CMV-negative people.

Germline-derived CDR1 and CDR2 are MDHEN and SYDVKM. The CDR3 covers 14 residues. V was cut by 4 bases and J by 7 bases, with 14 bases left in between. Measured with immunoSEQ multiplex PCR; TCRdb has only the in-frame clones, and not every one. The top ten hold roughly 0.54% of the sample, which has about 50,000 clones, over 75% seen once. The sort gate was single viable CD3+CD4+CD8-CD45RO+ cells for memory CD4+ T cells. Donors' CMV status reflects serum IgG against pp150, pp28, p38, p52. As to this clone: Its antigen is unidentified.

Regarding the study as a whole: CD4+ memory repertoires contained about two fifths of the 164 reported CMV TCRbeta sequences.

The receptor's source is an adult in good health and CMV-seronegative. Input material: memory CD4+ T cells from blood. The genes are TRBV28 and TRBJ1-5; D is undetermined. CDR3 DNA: TGTGCCAGCAGTTCCCCCCAGGTCAGGCAGCCCCAGCATTTT. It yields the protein CASSSPQVRQPQHF.